One and the same sample provided the 22 T cell receptor beta chains below, sequenced in a study of blood T cell repertoires in COVID-19. The method was immunoSEQ multiplex PCR; TCRdb's version includes in-frame clones alone and lacks a portion of them. This table has about 340,000 clones, roughly 90% appearing once. Sequencing was carried out using peripheral blood. These receptors were obtained from a woman aged 55 to 70 with COVID-19, enrolled during active disease.

J is TRBJ2-1 and V is TRBV7-9; 7 nucleotides line up with TRBD2. Trimming removed 5 bases from V and 3 bases from J; junction bases left unmatched: 10. CDR3 length equals 16 residues. Germline CDR1 and CDR2: SEHNR and FQNEAQ (reference sequence). The DNA of the CDR3 is TGTGCCAGCAGCCACCCTGTCAGCGGGGTCTACAATGAGCAGTTCTTC. Protein sequence: CASSHPVSGVYNEQFF.

The V gene is TRBV5-6, the J gene TRBJ1-4; D unresolved. Per the germline V gene, CDR1 is SGHDT and CDR2 is YYEEEE. The ends were cut back, 1 base at V and 4 bases at J, with 8 bases in the middle. The CDR3 is 14 amino acids. CDR3 DNA sequence: TGTGCCAGCAGCTTGAGACTGAATAATGAAAAACTGTTTTTT. It specifies CASSLRLNNEKLFF.

The chain uses TRBV21-1 and TRBJ1-5; the table's D gene call, TRBD1, was not cross checked with the DNA. TRBV21-1 is labeled a pseudogene. CDR3 length: 16 residues. CDR3 residues: CASSAPGTGWEKPQHF. Here the CDR3 DNA reads TGTGCCAGCAGCGCTCCCGGGACAGGGTGGGAGAAGCCCCAGCATTTT.

The chain has TRBV5-5 and TRBJ2-5; 7 bases agree with TRBD1. With V trimmed by 0 bases and J by 1 base, 6 bases remained unmatched. The CDR3 totals 16 residues. Germline V gives CDR1 SGHKS, CDR2 YYEKEE (reference sequence). CDR3 loop: CASSLGFGTAQETQYF. The CDR3 bases are TGTGCCAGCAGCTTGGGGTTCGGGACAGCCCAAGAGACCCAGTACTTC. Filled out from reference TRBV5-5 and TRBJ2-5, the complete variable domain reads DAGVTQSPTHLIKTRGQQVTLRCSPISGHKSVSWYQQVLGQGPQFIFQYYEKEERGRGNFPDRFSARQFPNYSSELNVNALLLGDSALYLCASSLGFGTAQETQYFGPGTRLLVL.

The rearrangement uses TRBV5-1 and TRBJ2-5; a possible D gene is TRBD2 (6 bases). With 0 bases removed from V and 9 bases from J, the gap between germline ends came to 12 bases. Germline assignment: CDR1 SGHRS and CDR2 YFSETQ. The CDR3 length is 13 residues. For the CDR3, the DNA is TGCGCCAGCAGCTTGGCTCTGCGGGAAGCCCAGTACTTC. The encoded protein is CASSLALREAQYF. Full variable domain (remainder filled in from reference TRBV5-1 and TRBJ2-5): KAGVTQTPRYLIKTRGQQVTLSCSPISGHRSVSWYQQTPGQGLQFLFEYFSETQRNKGNFPGRFSGRQFSNSRSEMNVSTLELGDSALYLCASSLALREAQYFGPGTRLLVL.

The chain is built from TRBV27 and TRBJ2-7; the match to TRBD2 covers 13 bases. In germline, CDR1 is MNHEY, CDR2 SMNVEV (reference sequence). V trimming: 0 bases; J trimming: 6 bases; junction bases outside the gene matches: 2. The CDR3 has 15 amino acids. The CDR3 protein is CASSLSRTSGGEQYF. The CDR3 region has the DNA TGTGCCAGCAGTTTATCCCGGACTAGCGGGGGCGAGCAGTACTTC.

The rearrangement links TRBV27 to TRBJ2-3; D ambiguous. Between the trimmed V and J ends, which lost 3 bases and 0 bases, there was a span of 7 bases. This CDR3 contains 14 residues. Germline V lookup: CDR1 MNHEY, CDR2 SMNVEV (reference sequence). The CDR3 reads CASSFKTSTDTQYF. Written as DNA, the CDR3 is TGTGCCAGCAGTTTTAAGACTAGCACAGATACGCAGTATTTT.

This sequence joins TRBV5-4 and TRBJ2-7; tentatively, D is TRBD1 (5 bases). V gave up 0 bases and J gave up 7 bases, with 17 bases separating them. The CDR3 sequence is 15 residues long. The germline gives CDR1 SGHNT, CDR2 YYREEE (reference sequence). The CDR3 nucleotides are TGTGCCAGCAGCTTGGATCGGCAGGGTATTCGTGAGCAGTACTTC. It encodes CASSLDRQGIREQYF.

This clone has just one count. CDR3 sequence: CASSLDGRVPINEKLFF. As DNA, the CDR3 is TGCGCCAGCAGCTTGGACGGTCGGGTCCCCATTAATGAAAAACTGTTTTTT. The V and J genes are TRBV5-1 and TRBJ1-4; unclear D gene. Trimming stripped 0 bases from V and 4 bases from J, with 16 bases between. CDR1 and CDR2 from the germline V gene are SGHRS and YFSETQ. The CDR3 runs 17 residues.

The chain carries TRBV5-1 and TRBJ2-1; perhaps TRBD2 as D (5 bases). The CDR3 spans 14 residues. Deletions cut 7 bases from V and 1 base from J, with 12 bases between. CDR1 SGHRS and CDR2 YFSETQ come from the germline V gene. The CDR3 protein is CASELGGSYNEQFF. The CDR3 nucleotides read TGCGCCAGCGAGCTAGGCGGGTCCTACAATGAGCAGTTCTTC.

The table lists this clone with a count of one. The genes are TRBV5-1 and TRBJ2-1; weak D call: TRBD1 (6 bases). The V and J ends lost 3 bases and 9 bases respectively, with 16 bases between them. Per germline, CDR1 SGHRS and CDR2 YFSETQ. CDR3 length: 14 residues. The CDR3 coding sequence is TGCGCCAGCAGCTGGGCAGGGGAAGGAACTGAGCAGTTCTTC. Protein sequence: CASSWAGEGTEQFF.

This clone appeared a single time. For the CDR3, the DNA is TGTGCCAGCAGCTTCTCCGGGACAGAAAATCAGCCCCAGCATTTT. Amino acid sequence: CASSFSGTENQPQHF. V usage is TRBV5-8 and J usage is TRBJ1-5; 7 bases agree with TRBD1. The CDR3 contains 15 residues. CDR1 is SGHTS, CDR2 YDEGEE, per germline. The ends lost 2 bases at V and 4 bases at J; junction bases unmatched: 6.

The table lists this clone with many counts. The V and J genes are TRBV9 and TRBJ2-3, with D unclear. There are 15 residues in the CDR3. CDR1 and CDR2 from the germline V gene are SGDLS and YYNGEE. V lost 0 bases and J 1 base, leaving 9 bases between the germline ends. The CDR3 DNA reads TGTGCCAGCAGCGTAGGTCTGCGAGGCACAGATACGCAGTATTTT. Encoded protein: CASSVGLRGTDTQYF.

This clone showed up just once. The chain joins TRBV29-1 to TRBJ2-1, with TRBD2 matching over 9 bases. Germline V gene lookup returns CDR1 SQVTM and CDR2 ANQGSEA. With V trimmed by 3 bases and J by 5 bases, 2 bases remained unmatched. This CDR3 region has 13 residues. The CDR3 bases are TGCAGCGTTGATAGCGGGGGAAACAATGAGCAGTTCTTC. Encoded protein: CSVDSGGNNEQFF.

The rearrangement joins TRBV6-5 to TRBJ2-7; TRBD1 matches 7 bases. The CDR3 spans 14 residues. V was clipped by 7 bases and J by 0 bases; unmatched bases: 6. Germline V lookup: CDR1 MNHEY, CDR2 SVGAGI. The CDR3 reads CASKGQLSSYEQYF. CDR3 in DNA: TGTGCCAGCAAGGGACAGCTAAGCTCCTACGAGCAGTACTTC.

The rearrangement uses TRBV21-1 and TRBJ1-6. TRBV21-1 is classified as a pseudogene. The CDR3 is 17 amino acids. CDR3 nucleotides: TGTGCCAGCAGCAAAGAAGGCGGGAGTGGGGCCAATTCACCCCTCCACTTT. Encoded protein: CASSKEGGSGANSPLHF.

The CDR3 protein is CASSLGRNQPQHF. Here the CDR3 DNA reads TGTGCCAGCAGCTTAGGGCGGAATCAGCCCCAGCATTTT. The chain links TRBV7-9 to TRBJ1-5, with D unresolved. The CDR3 is made up of 13 amino acids. Per the germline V gene, CDR1 is SEHNR and CDR2 is FQNEAQ (reference sequence). V was trimmed by 1 base and J by 4 bases, leaving 5 bases between them. Together with reference TRBV7-9 and TRBJ1-5, the CDR3 gives the full variable domain: DTGVSQNPRHKITKRGQNVTFRCDPISEHNRLYWYRQTLGQGPEFLTYFQNEAQLEKSRLLSDRFSAERPKGSFSTLEIQRTEQGDSAMYLCASSLGRNQPQHFGDGTRLSIL.

This chain connects TRBV27 to TRBJ1-6, with 7 bases that match TRBD1. J was trimmed by 2 bases and V by 6 bases; bases with no gene match: 1. Germline assignment: CDR1 MNHEY and CDR2 SMNVEV (reference sequence). The CDR3 loop spans 14 amino acids. The CDR3 DNA reads as TGTGCCAGCAGGGGACAGCCCTATAATTCACCCCTCCACTTT. Protein sequence: CASRGQPYNSPLHF.

In regard to this clone: This may be a read error: a much more frequent sequence differs by one nucleotide. Other DNA sequences from this sample encode an identical CDR3 as well. The V and J genes are TRBV5-6 and TRBJ1-1; no firm D call. Germline assignment: CDR1 SGHDT and CDR2 YYEEEE. Trimming pared 1 base from V and 0 bases from J, leaving 4 bases between. The CDR3 consists of 13 residues. DNA of the CDR3: TGTGCCAGCAGCTTGACAGTGAACACTGAAGCTTTCTTT. This codes for CASSLTVNTEAFF.

This sequence joins TRBV13 and TRBJ1-1; D is possibly TRBD1 (6 bases). Trimming cost V 1 base and J 8 bases, with 11 bases left between them. There are 13 residues in the CDR3. Germline CDR1 PRHDT, CDR2 FYEKMQ (reference sequence). The CDR3 DNA is TGTGCCAGCAGCTTAGTGGATGACAGGGAAGCTTTCTTT. As protein: CASSLVDDREAFF.

V usage is TRBV29-1 and J usage is TRBJ1-2; D not resolved. This CDR3 is built from 12 residues. The germline CDR1 and CDR2 sequences are SQVTM and ANQGSEA. V lost 4 bases to trimming and J lost 7 bases, with 13 bases between them. CDR3 region: CSVAAASFGYTF. Here the CDR3 DNA reads TGCAGCGTTGCGGCGGCCAGCTTTGGCTACACCTTC.

The chain joins TRBV7-2 to TRBJ2-7; 9 nucleotides match TRBD1. CDR1 is SGHTA and CDR2 is FQGNSA in the germline V gene. With V trimmed by 5 bases and J by 5 bases, 13 bases remained unmatched. The CDR3 runs to 16 residues. This CDR3 reads CASSQLWDRDLDEQYF. DNA of the CDR3: TGTGCCAGCAGCCAGTTATGGGACAGGGACCTCGACGAGCAGTACTTC. Variable domain in full (rest from reference TRBV7-2 and TRBJ2-7): GAGVSQSPSNKVTEKGKDVELRCDPISGHTALYWYRQSLGQGLEFLIYFQGNSAPDKSGLPSDRFSAERTGGSVSTLTIQRTQQEDSAVYLCASSQLWDRDLDEQYFGPGTRLTVT.